This T cell receptor beta chain was found in a study of OX40 agonist ivuxolimab in advanced cancers. Study in general: Dose-escalation patients were diagnosed with hepatocellular carcinoma, melanoma, renal cell cancer or head and neck cancer. Previous treatment with anti-PD-1, anti-PD-L1 or anti-CTLA-4 therapy was allowed; 40% had received some. Study-wide results and limits: Researchers did not determine the expanded peripheral T cells' antigen specificity.

As to this clone: Its target is not known.

Measured with immunoSEQ multiplex PCR; TCRdb has only the in-frame clones, and not every one. Of about 67,000 clones listed, about 90% are singletons. The CDR3 covers 18 residues. V was pared by 5 bases and J by 0 bases, with 20 bases between. In germline, CDR1 is LNHDA, CDR2 SQIVND (reference sequence). The sequencing used CD4+ or CD8+ T cells sorted from blood, collected in a trial of the OX40 agonist ivuxolimab. This TCR was sampled from an adult with an advanced solid tumor such as melanoma, head and neck, liver or kidney cancer. This sequence joins TRBV19 and TRBJ1-5; D is perhaps TRBD1 (5 bases). As DNA, the CDR3 is TGTGCCAGTAGTCCCACCCTAGGGCGGGGGAGTAGCAATCAGCCCCAGCATTTT. As protein: CASSPTLGRGSSNQPQHF.